This is a list of T cell receptor beta chains from one sample in a study of T cell responses to AZD1222 COVID-19 vaccine. Produced via immunoSEQ multiplex PCR; TCRdb's table is partial and in-frame only. The sample carries more than 85,000 clones, around 90% recorded once. This sample comprised peripheral blood, obtained 28 days after the second AZD1222 dose. Receptors were obtained from an adult who received the AZD1222 COVID-19 vaccine. Each CDR3 is given with its conserved first and last residue. The D gene is left open where the match is weak. Some rows have no size entry. The others give once, few or many, or a class for an expanded clone.

j_call	clone_size	v_call	d_call	cdr3_nt	cdr3_aa
TRBJ1-2	-	TRBV7-9	TRBD1	TGTGCCAGCAGCCCCGGGACAGACTATGGCTACACCTTC	CASSPGTDYGYTF
TRBJ2-5	-	TRBV5-6	-	TGTGCCAGCAGCTTACCAGGGTCAGAGACCCAGTACTTC	CASSLPGSETQYF
TRBJ1-1	few	TRBV5-1	-	TGCGCCAGCAGCCGGGACACCACCGGGACCAGGCCTTTCTTT	CASSRDTTGTRPFF
TRBJ2-3	few	TRBV6-6	-	TGTGCCAGCAGTTACTCGAAGTCGCACACCACAGATACGCAGTATTTT	CASSYSKSHTTDTQYF
TRBJ2-6	-	TRBV4-1	-	TGCGCCAGCAGCCCCCCCTCCACTGGGGCCAACGTCCTGACTTTC	CASSPPSTGANVLTF
TRBJ1-5	-	TRBV5-6	TRBD1	TGTGCCAGCAGCTTCCAGGGGGCGAGTCAGCCCCAGCATTTT	CASSFQGASQPQHF
TRBJ2-7	-	TRBV19	TRBD1	TGTGCCAGTAGTATTCGGGACAGCTCCTACGAGCAGTACTTC	CASSIRDSSYEQYF
TRBJ1-2	-	TRBV5-1	-	TGCGCCAGCAGCTCGGAAGGGGTTTACTATGGCTACACCTTC	CASSSEGVYYGYTF
TRBJ1-5	-	TRBV9	-	TGTGCCAGCAGCGCCGGACGGGATAGCAATCAGCCCCAGCATTTT	CASSAGRDSNQPQHF
TRBJ2-5	few	TRBV3-1/TRBV3-2	-	TGTGCCAGCAGCCAAGAGGAGACCCAGTACTTC	CASSQEETQYF
TRBJ2-7	-	TRBV5-1	TRBD1	TGCGCCAGCAGCCCATCTACGCGACAGGGTGCCTACGAGCAGTACTTC	CASSPSTRQGAYEQYF
TRBJ2-2	-	TRBV7-3	TRBD2	TGTGCCAGCAGCTTAGTTAGCGGGGATGTCGGGGAGCTGTTTTTT	CASSLVSGDVGELFF
TRBJ2-1	-	TRBV7-9	TRBD1	TGTGCCAGCAGCCCCATGGGGGTACGACAGGGCATGCATGAGCAGTTCTTC	CASSPMGVRQGMHEQFF
TRBJ2-1	-	TRBV10-3	-	TGTGCCATCAGTGAAAACAATGAGCAGTTCTTC	CAISENNEQFF
TRBJ2-2	-	TRBV7-6	TRBD2	TGTGCCAGCAGCTTAGCCGCCCCAGGGAGGGGTACCGGGGAGCTGTTTTTT	CASSLAAPGRGTGELFF
TRBJ2-7	once	TRBV27	-	TGTGCCAGCAGTAAGACAGTGGGCGAGCAGTACTTC	CASSKTVGEQYF
TRBJ2-7	-	TRBV5-1	TRBD1	TGCGCCAGCAGTCTCACAGGGGAAGGCTACGAGCAGTACTTC	CASSLTGEGYEQYF
TRBJ2-2	-	TRBV10-1	-	TGCGCCAGCAGTGCAGCAGGGGGGGAGCTGTTTTTT	CASSAAGGELFF
TRBJ2-1	-	TRBV2	-	TGTGCCAGCAGGACCCATTCTCAATACAATGAGCAGTTCTTC	CASRTHSQYNEQFF
TRBJ2-7	-	TRBV10-3	-	TGTGCCATCAGTGAAGGGGACGAGCAGTACTTC	CAISEGDEQYF
TRBJ2-3	-	TRBV29-1	-	TGCAGCGTTAGGGCTCAAACTAGCACAGATACGCAGTATTTT	CSVRAQTSTDTQYF
TRBJ2-7	-	TRBV6-2/TRBV6-3	-	TGTGCCAGCAGCCGGGCGGGGAGCTCCTACGAGCAGTACTTC	CASSRAGSSYEQYF
TRBJ1-2	-	TRBV6-5	-	TGTGCCAGCAGTTACGCGAGCGTGGGCCCATATGGCTACACCTTC	CASSYASVGPYGYTF
TRBJ2-1	-	TRBV5-4	TRBD1	TGTGCCAGCAGCTCTCCCGGGACAGGGTATGAGCAGTTCTTC	CASSSPGTGYEQFF
TRBJ1-4	once	TRBV9	-	TGTGCCAGCAGCGTAGCTACAGGGATACAGGAAAAACTGTTTTTT	CASSVATGIQEKLFF
TRBJ2-7	-	TRBV2	TRBD2	TGTGCCAGCAGCCCTCAGCGGGGGCACTACGAGCAGTACTTC	CASSPQRGHYEQYF
TRBJ1-6	-	TRBV9	TRBD1	TGTGCCAGCAGTTCAGAAGGGGGCACACCCCTCCACTTT	CASSSEGGTPLHF
TRBJ2-7	-	TRBV6-6	-	TGTGCCAGCAGTTGGGGGACCGACTCCTACGAGCAGTACTTC	CASSWGTDSYEQYF
TRBJ1-5	-	TRBV7-2	-	TGTGCCAGCAGCTTAATTGGGGGCGGGTTGGGCAATCAGCCCCAGCATTTT	CASSLIGGGLGNQPQHF